This T cell receptor beta chain was found in a study of T cell repertoires in cytomegalovirus infection. Whole-study findings and limits: Individuals carrying CMV plus the relevant HLA were identified by cumulative frequency of public TCR beta families. The response measured ex vivo was dominated by TCR beta clonotypes (HLA-C-restricted and CMV-specific).

This clonotype appeared many times. Its antigen is still unknown. MiXCR was run by TCRdb on the reads, yielding one entry per CDR3 protein. The table records about 360,000 distinct CDR3 sequences, 15% to 20% of them present only once. The TCR originated in a human donor in good health (CMV status not recorded). Some clones in this sample may be carry-over from other donors' samples. The sequenced sample consisted of PBMCs.

The CDR3 here is CASSLGSGTGPYEQYF. The CDR3 DNA sequence: TGTGCCAGCAGCCTCGGATCCGGGACAGGACCCTACGAGCAGTACTTC. The chain recombines TRBV7-2 with TRBJ2-7; the match to TRBD1 covers 8 bases. The J segment lost 2 bases and the V segment lost 5 bases, leaving 11 bases of the junction unmatched. This CDR3 spans 16 amino acids. CDR1 is SGHTA, CDR2 FQGNSA, per germline.